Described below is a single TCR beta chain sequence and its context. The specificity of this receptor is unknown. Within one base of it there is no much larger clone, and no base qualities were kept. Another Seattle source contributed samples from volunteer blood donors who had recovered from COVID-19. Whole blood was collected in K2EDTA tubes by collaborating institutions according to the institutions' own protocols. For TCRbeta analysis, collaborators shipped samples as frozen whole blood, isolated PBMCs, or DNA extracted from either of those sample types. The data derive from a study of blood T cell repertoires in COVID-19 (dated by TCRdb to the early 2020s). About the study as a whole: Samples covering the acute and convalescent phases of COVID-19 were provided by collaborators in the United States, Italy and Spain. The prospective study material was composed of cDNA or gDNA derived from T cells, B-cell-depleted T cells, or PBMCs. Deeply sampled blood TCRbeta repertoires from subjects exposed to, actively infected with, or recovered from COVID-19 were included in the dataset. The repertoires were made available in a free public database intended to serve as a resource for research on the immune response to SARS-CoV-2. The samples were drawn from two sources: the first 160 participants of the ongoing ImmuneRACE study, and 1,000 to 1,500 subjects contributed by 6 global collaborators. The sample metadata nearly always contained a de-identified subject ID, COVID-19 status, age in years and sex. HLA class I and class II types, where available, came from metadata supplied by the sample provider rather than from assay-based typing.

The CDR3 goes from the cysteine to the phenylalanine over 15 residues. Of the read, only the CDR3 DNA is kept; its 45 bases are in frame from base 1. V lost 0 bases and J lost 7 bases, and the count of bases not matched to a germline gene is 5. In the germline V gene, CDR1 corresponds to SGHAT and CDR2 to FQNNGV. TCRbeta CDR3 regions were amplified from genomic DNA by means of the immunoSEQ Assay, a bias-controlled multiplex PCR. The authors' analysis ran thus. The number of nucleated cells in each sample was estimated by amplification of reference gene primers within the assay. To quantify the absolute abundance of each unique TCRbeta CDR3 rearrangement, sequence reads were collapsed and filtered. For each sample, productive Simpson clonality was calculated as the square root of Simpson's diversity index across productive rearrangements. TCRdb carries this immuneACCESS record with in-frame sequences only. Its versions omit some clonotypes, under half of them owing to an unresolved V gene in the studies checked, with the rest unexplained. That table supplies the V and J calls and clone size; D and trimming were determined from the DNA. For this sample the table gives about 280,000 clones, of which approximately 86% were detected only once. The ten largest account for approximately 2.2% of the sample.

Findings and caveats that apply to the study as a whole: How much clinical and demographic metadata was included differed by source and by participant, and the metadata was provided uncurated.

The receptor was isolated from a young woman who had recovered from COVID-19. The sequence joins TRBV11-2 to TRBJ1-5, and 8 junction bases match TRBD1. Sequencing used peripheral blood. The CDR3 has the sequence CASSLDPSGGQPQHF. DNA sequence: TGTGCCAGCAGCTTAGATCCCTCAGGGGGCCAGCCCCAGCATTTT.